This entry concerns a single T cell receptor (beta chain). The data are from a study of blood T cell repertoires in COVID-19. About the study: Some COVID-19 samples were acute and others convalescent; all came from the United States, Italy and Spain.

CDR3 length equals 15 residues. The V gene's germline CDR1 is SGHDN and CDR2 FVKESK. The V gene lost 0 bases and the J gene lost 6 bases, with 15 bases spanning the gap. Using immunoSEQ multiplex PCR, the repertoire was profiled, and TCRdb retains in-frame clones only, with some absent. The top ten clones hold over 1.3% of a sample with 410,000 or so clones, about nine tenths of them seen once. Source material: peripheral blood. The TCR sequence derives from a woman aged 30 to 39 with active or convalescent COVID-19. This chain joins TRBV14 and TRBJ2-7, with D possibly TRBD2 on 5 matching bases. CDR3 nucleotide sequence: TGTGCCAGCAGCCAAGATTTGGCGGACTGGACCGAGCAGTACTTC. Protein product: CASSQDLADWTEQYF.